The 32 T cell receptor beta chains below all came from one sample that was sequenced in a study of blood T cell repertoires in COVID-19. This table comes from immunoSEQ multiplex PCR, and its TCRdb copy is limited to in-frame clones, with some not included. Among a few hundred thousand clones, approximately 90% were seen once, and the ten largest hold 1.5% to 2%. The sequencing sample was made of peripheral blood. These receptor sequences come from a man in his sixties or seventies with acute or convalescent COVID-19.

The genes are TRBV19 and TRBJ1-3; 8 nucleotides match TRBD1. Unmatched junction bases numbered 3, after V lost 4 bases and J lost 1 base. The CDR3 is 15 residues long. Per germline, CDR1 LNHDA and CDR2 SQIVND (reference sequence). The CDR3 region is CASSSGTGSGNTIYF. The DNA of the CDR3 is TGTGCCAGTAGTAGCGGGACAGGATCTGGAAACACCATATATTTT.

The CDR3 nucleotides read TGCGCCAGCAGCTTGGATGAGTTCACTGAGCAGTTCTTC. Translation gives CASSLDEFTEQFF. V and J are TRBV5-1 and TRBJ2-1; no clear D gene. The length of the CDR3 is 13 residues. Trimming took off 0 bases at V and 9 bases at J, with 10 bases between the two ends. Looked up from germline, CDR1 is SGHRS and CDR2 is YFSETQ.

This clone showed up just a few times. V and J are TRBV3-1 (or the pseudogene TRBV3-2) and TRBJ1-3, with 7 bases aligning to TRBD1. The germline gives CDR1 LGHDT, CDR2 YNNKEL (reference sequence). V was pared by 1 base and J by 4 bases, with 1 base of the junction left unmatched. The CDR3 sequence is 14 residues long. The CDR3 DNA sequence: TGTGCCAGCAGCCAAGCGGACAGGGGAAACACCATATATTTT. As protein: CASSQADRGNTIYF.

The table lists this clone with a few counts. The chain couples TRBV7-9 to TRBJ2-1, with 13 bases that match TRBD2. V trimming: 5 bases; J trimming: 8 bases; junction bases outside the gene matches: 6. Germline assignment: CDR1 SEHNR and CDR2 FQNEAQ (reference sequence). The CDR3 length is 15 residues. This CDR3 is CASSVTSGRADEQFF. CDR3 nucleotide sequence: TGTGCCAGCAGCGTAACTAGCGGGAGGGCCGATGAGCAGTTCTTC.

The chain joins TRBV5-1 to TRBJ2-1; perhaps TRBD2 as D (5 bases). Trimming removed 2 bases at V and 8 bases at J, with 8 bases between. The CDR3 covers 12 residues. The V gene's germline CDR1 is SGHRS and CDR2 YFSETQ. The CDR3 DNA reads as TGCGCCAGCAGCTTTCGGGGAGATGAGCAGTTCTTC. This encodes CASSFRGDEQFF.

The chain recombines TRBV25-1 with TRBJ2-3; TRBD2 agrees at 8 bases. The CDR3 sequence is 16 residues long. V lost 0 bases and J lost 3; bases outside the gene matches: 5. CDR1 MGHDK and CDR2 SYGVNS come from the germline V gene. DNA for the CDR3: TGTGCCAGCAGTGAATATGTCAGCGGGAGTACAGATACGCAGTATTTT. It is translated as CASSEYVSGSTDTQYF.

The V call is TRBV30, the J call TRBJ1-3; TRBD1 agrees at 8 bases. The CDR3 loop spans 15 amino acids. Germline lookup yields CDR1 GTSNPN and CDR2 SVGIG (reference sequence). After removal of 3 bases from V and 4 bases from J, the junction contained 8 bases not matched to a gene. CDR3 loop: CAWRNRGIGGNTIYF. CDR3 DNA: TGTGCCTGGAGAAACAGGGGGATCGGGGGAAACACCATATATTTT.

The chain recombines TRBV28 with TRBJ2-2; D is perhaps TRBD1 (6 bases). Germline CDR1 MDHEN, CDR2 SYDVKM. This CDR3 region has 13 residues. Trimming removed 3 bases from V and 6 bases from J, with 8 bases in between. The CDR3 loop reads CASSLYRAGELFF. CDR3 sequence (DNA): TGTGCCAGCAGTTTGTACAGGGCCGGGGAGCTGTTTTTT.

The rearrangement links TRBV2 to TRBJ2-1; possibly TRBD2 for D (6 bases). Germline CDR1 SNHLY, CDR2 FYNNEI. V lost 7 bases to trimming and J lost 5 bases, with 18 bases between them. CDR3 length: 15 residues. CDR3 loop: CASTRGASVNNEQFF. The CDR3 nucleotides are TGTGCCAGCACTAGGGGAGCTAGCGTAAACAATGAGCAGTTCTTC.

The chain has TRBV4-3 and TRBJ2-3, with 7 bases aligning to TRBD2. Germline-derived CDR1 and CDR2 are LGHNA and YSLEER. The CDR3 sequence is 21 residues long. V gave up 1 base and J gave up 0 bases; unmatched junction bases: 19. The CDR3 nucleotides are TGCGCCAGCAGCCAAGGTTCGGGAGGAGCCTACCTACGGCCTAGCACAGATACGCAGTATTTT. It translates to CASSQGSGGAYLRPSTDTQYF.

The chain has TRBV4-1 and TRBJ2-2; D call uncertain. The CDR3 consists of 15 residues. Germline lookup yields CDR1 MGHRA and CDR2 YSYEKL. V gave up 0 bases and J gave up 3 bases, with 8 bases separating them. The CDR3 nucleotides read TGCGCCAGCAGCCAAGATGTAGCTTACACCGGGGAGCTGTTTTTT. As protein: CASSQDVAYTGELFF.

DNA for the CDR3: TGCGCCAGCAGTCAATCCAGACAGGTAACTAATGAAAAACTGTTTTTT. It encodes CASSQSRQVTNEKLFF. The rearrangement links TRBV23-1 to TRBJ1-4, with D perhaps TRBD1 (6 bases). TRBV23-1 is annotated as an ORF whose role is uncertain. The CDR3 has 16 residues. V dropped 0 bases and J dropped 1 base, with 9 bases sitting between them.

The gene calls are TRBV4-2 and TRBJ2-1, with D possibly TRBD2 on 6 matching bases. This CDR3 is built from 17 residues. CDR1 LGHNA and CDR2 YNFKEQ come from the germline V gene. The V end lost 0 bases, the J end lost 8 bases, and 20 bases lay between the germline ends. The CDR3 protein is CASSQERPGTRSDEQFF. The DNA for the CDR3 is TGTGCCAGCAGCCAAGAGAGACCCGGGACTCGGTCGGATGAGCAGTTCTTC.

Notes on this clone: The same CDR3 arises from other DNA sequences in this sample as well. This CDR3 is CASSLSGAYEQYF. In DNA form, the CDR3 reads TGTGCCAGCAGTTTATCAGGGGCCTACGAGCAGTACTTC. The J gene is TRBJ2-7, the V gene TRBV28; D is possibly TRBD1 (6 bases). The CDR3 consists of 13 residues. V was pared by 1 base and J by 2 bases, with 6 bases between. Germline CDR1 reads MDHEN; CDR2 reads SYDVKM.

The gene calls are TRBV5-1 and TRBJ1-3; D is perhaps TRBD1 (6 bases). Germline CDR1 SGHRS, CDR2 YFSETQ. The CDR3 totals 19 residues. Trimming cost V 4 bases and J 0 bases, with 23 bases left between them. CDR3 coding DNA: TGCGCCAGCAGCCGCGGACAGCCCATGTCCCCAACCTCTGGAAACACCATATATTTT. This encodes CASSRGQPMSPTSGNTIYF. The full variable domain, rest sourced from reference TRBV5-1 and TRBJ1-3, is KAGVTQTPRYLIKTRGQQVTLSCSPISGHRSVSWYQQTPGQGLQFLFEYFSETQRNKGNFPGRFSGRQFSNSRSEMNVSTLELGDSALYLCASSRGQPMSPTSGNTIYFGEGSWLTVV.

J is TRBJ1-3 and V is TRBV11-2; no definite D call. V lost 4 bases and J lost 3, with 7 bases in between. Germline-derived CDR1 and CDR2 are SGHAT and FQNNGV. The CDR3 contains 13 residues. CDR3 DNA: TGTGCCAGCAGCTCCGCGGGTGGAAACACCATATATTTT. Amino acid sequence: CASSSAGGNTIYF.

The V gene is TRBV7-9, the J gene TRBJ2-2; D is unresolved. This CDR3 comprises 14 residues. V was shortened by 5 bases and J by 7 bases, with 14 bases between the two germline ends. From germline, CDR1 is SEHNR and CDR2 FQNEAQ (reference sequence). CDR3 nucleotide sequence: TGTGCCAGCAGCCAAAACGAGGTGGTCGGGGAGCTGTTTTTT. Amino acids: CASSQNEVVGELFF.

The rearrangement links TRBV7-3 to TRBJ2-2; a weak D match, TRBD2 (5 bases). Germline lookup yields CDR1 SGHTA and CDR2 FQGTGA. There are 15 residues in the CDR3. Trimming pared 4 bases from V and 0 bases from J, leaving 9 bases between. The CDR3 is CASSSMGANTGELFF. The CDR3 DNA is TGTGCCAGCAGCTCGATGGGAGCGAACACCGGGGAGCTGTTTTTT.

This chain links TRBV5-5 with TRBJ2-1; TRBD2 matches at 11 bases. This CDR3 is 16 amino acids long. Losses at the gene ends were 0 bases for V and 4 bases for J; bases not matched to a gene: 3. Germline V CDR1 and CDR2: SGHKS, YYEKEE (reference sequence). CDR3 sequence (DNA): TGTGCCAGCAGCTTGGCCTCTAGCGGGGGGTACAATGAGCAGTTCTTC. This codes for CASSLASSGGYNEQFF.

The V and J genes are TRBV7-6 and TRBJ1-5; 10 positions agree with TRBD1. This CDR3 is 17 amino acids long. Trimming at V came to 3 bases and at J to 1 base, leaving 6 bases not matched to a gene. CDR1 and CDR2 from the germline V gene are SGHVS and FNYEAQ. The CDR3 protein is CASSLGTGVGSNQPQHF. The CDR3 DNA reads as TGTGCCAGCAGCTTGGGGACAGGGGTCGGCAGCAATCAGCCCCAGCATTTT.

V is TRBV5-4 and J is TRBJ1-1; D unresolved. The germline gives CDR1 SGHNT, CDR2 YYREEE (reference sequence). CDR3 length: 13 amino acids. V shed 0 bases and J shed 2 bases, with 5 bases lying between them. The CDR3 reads CASSLDSNTEAFF. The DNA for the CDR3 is TGTGCCAGCAGCTTGGACAGCAACACTGAAGCTTTCTTT.

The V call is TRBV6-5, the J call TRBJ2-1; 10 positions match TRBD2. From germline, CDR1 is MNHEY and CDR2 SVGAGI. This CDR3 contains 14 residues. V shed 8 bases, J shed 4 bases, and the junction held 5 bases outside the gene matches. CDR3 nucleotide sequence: TGTGCCAGCTCGGGACTAGCGCATTACAATGAGCAGTTCTTC. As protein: CASSGLAHYNEQFF.

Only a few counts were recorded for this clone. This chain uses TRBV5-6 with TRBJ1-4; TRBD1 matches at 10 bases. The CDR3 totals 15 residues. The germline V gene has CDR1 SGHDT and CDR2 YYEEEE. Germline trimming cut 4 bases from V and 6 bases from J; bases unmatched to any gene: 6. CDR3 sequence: CASSRSGTGDEKLFF. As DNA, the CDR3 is TGTGCCAGCAGCCGTTCCGGGACAGGGGATGAAAAACTGTTTTTT.

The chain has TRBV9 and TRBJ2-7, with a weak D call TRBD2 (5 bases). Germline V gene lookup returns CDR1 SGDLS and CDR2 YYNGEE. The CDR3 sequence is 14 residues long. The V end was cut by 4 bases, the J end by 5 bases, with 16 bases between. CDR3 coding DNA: TGTGCCAGCAGCCCCAGGACCGGACTGGACGAGCAGTACTTC. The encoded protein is CASSPRTGLDEQYF.

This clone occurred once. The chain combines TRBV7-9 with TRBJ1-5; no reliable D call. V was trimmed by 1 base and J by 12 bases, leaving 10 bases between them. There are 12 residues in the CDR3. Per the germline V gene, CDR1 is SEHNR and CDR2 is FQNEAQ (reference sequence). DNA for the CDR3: TGTGCCAGCAGCTTAGGGGCCCGGGGCCAGCATTTT. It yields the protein CASSLGARGQHF.

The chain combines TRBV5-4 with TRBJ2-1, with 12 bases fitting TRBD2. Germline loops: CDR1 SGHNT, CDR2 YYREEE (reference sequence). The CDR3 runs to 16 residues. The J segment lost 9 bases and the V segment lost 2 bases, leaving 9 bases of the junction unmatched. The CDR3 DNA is TGTGCCAGCAGCTTCCCGCTAGCGGGAGGGCCGGGTGAGCAGTTCTTC. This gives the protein CASSFPLAGGPGEQFF.

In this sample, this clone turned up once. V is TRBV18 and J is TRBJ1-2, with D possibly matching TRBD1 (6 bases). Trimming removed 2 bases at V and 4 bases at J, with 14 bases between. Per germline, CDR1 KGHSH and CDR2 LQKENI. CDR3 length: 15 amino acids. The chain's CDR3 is CASSPEQGQLYGYTF. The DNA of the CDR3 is TGTGCCAGCTCACCAGAACAGGGCCAACTCTATGGCTACACCTTC.

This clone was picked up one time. The CDR3 protein is CASSFRGPQETQYF. CDR3 in DNA: TGTGCCAGCAGCTTCCGAGGGCCGCAAGAGACCCAGTACTTC. The chain employs TRBV11-1 and TRBJ2-5; TRBD2 might be the D (5 bases). The CDR3 is 14 residues long. V lost 3 bases and J lost 2, with 10 bases in between. CDR1 SGHAT and CDR2 FQDESV come from the germline V gene (reference sequence).

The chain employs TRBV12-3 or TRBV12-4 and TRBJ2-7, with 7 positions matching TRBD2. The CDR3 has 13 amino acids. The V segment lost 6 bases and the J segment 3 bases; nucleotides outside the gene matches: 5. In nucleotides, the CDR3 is TGTGCCAGCAGACCGACTAGCTTCTACGAGCAGTACTTC. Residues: CASRPTSFYEQYF.

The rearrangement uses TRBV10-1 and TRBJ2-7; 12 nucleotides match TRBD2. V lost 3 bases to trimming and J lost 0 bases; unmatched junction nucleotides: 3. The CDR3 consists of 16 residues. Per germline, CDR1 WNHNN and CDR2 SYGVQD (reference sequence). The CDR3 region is CASSDETSGSSYEQYF. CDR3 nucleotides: TGCGCCAGCAGTGATGAGACTAGCGGGAGCTCCTACGAGCAGTACTTC.

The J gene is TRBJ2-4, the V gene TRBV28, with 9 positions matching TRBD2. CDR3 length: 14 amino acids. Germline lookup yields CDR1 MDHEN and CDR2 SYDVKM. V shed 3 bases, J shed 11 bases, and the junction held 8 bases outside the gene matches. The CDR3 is CASSLSLAGIFQYF. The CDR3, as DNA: TGTGCCAGCAGTTTGTCGCTAGCGGGAATTTTTCAGTACTTC. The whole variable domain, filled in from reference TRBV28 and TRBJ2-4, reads DVKVTQSSRYLVKRTGEKVFLECVQDMDHENMFWYRQDPGLGLRLIYFSYDVKMKEKGDIPEGYSVSREKKERFSLILESASTNQTSMYLCASSLSLAGIFQYFGAGTRLSVL.

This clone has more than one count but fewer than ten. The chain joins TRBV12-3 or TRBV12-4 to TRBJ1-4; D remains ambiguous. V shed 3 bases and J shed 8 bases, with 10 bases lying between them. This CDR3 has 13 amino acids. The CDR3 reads CASSLVSPEKLFF. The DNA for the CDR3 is TGTGCCAGCAGTTTGGTTAGTCCGGAAAAACTGTTTTTT.